The 30 T cell receptor beta chains below all came from one sample that was sequenced in a study of T cell responses to AZD1222 COVID-19 vaccine. Sequencing was performed with immunoSEQ multiplex PCR; in TCRdb, only in-frame clones are kept and a portion is missing. The data hold roughly 24,000 clones, with over 75% observed a single time. The sequenced sample was peripheral blood, obtained 28 days after the second AZD1222 dose. The receptors originated from an adult who received the AZD1222 COVID-19 vaccine.

The V and J genes are TRBV19 and TRBJ2-5, with D hard to call. V lost 5 bases to trimming and J lost 2 bases, with 12 bases between them. The CDR3 consists of 14 residues. CDR1 is LNHDA, CDR2 SQIVND, per germline (reference sequence). CDR3 protein: CASSPRHLQETQYF. The CDR3 DNA is TGTGCCAGTAGTCCCCGACACCTTCAAGAGACCCAGTACTTC.

The chain is built from TRBV7-2 and TRBJ1-1; tentatively, D is TRBD1 (5 bases). Trimming stripped 1 base from V and 8 bases from J, with 8 bases between. This CDR3 spans 12 amino acids. Per germline, CDR1 SGHTA and CDR2 FQGNSA. CDR3 nucleotides: TGTGCCAGCAGCTTAGATTCAGGGGAAGCTTTCTTT. Its translation is CASSLDSGEAFF.

Here the CDR3 DNA reads TGCGCCAGCAGTCAACGTCGGGAGTCCCAAGAGACCCAGTACTTC. It encodes CASSQRRESQETQYF. The V gene is TRBV23-1, the J gene TRBJ2-5; TRBD2 might be the D (6 bases). TRBV23-1 is treated as an ORF (open reading frame) with a function not yet certain. The CDR3 loop spans 15 amino acids. V was shortened by 2 bases and J by 1 base, with 11 bases between the two germline ends.

This rearrangement joins TRBV5-1 to TRBJ2-3; the D call may be TRBD1 or TRBD2 (6 bases each). Trimming took 6 bases from V and 0 from J, leaving 14 bases between them. Germline V CDR1 and CDR2: SGHRS, YFSETQ. The CDR3 is made up of 15 amino acids. The CDR3 loop is CASTWGAGSTDTQYF. CDR3 nucleotides: TGCGCCAGCACCTGGGGGGCAGGGAGCACAGATACGCAGTATTTT.

The chain employs TRBV5-6 and TRBJ1-2, with a possible D match to TRBD1 (5 bases). The CDR3 consists of 18 residues. V lost 0 bases and J lost 5, with 23 bases in between. Germline-derived CDR1 and CDR2 are SGHDT and YYEEEE. The CDR3 loop reads CASSLAGVMAGLFYGYTF. For the CDR3, the DNA is TGTGCCAGCAGCTTGGCGGGGGTAATGGCAGGACTCTTTTATGGCTACACCTTC.

This rearrangement joins TRBV4-1 to TRBJ1-3; TRBD1 matches at 8 bases. This CDR3 has 15 amino acids. Germline V lookup: CDR1 MGHRA, CDR2 YSYEKL. After removal of 4 bases from V and 2 bases from J, the junction contained 4 bases not matched to a gene. The CDR3 nucleotides read TGCGCCAGCAGCCCATCGACAGGGGCTGGAAACACCATATATTTT. It encodes CASSPSTGAGNTIYF.

This clone was counted between two and nine times. The V call is TRBV3-1 (or the pseudogene TRBV3-2), the J call TRBJ1-2, with no clear D. This CDR3 comprises 12 residues. The germline gives CDR1 LGHDT, CDR2 YNNKEL (reference sequence). Trimming took off 3 bases at V and 5 bases at J, with 7 bases between the two ends. CDR3: CASSQTGYGYTF. Written as DNA, the CDR3 is TGTGCCAGCAGCCAGACCGGGTATGGCTACACCTTC.

The J gene is TRBJ1-1, the V gene TRBV6-2 or TRBV6-3; D is unclear. V dropped 4 bases and J dropped 2 bases, with 17 bases sitting between them. CDR3 length: 16 amino acids. Germline values: CDR1 MNHEY, CDR2 SVGEGT. The CDR3 here is CASSFFLSGPNTEAFF. In DNA form, the CDR3 reads TGTGCCAGCAGTTTTTTCTTGTCGGGTCCAAACACTGAAGCTTTCTTT.

This sequence joins TRBV4-3 and TRBJ2-3, with 8 bases lining up with TRBD2. This CDR3 has 17 amino acids. Looked up from germline, CDR1 is LGHNA and CDR2 is YSLEER. V was pared by 0 bases and J by 0 bases, with 5 bases of the junction left unmatched. The CDR3 nucleotides read TGCGCCAGCAGCCAAGATCTTAGCGGGGTTAGCACAGATACGCAGTATTTT. Translating gives CASSQDLSGVSTDTQYF.

DNA for the CDR3: TGTGCCAGCAGGCGAGAGGCTAACACTGAAGCTTTCTTT. Translation: CASRREANTEAFF. V and J are TRBV7-2 and TRBJ1-1; D unresolved. The CDR3 loop spans 13 amino acids. V shed 6 bases and J shed 2 bases, with 10 bases lying between them. Germline CDR1 reads SGHTA; CDR2 reads FQGNSA.

The V call is TRBV28, the J call TRBJ2-1, with 7 bases that match TRBD2. The CDR3 runs to 16 residues. The ends lost 6 bases at V and 2 bases at J; junction bases unmatched: 10. Germline V gene sequence: CDR1 MDHEN, CDR2 SYDVKM. CDR3 in amino acids: CASSRQGTITYNEQFF. The CDR3 nucleotides read TGTGCCAGCAGCCGGCAAGGGACTATAACCTACAATGAGCAGTTCTTC.

The rearrangement uses TRBV29-1 and TRBJ1-2, with D uncertain. V dropped 0 bases and J dropped 2 bases, with 4 bases sitting between them. CDR1 and CDR2 (germline): SQVTM, ANQGSEA. The length of the CDR3 is 12 residues. CDR3 nucleotide sequence: TGCAGCGTTGAAGATGCGAACTATGGCTACACCTTC. The encoded protein is CSVEDANYGYTF.

J is TRBJ2-7 and V is TRBV3-1 (or the pseudogene TRBV3-2); tentative D call: TRBD2 (5 bases). V lost 1 base, J lost 5 bases, and 6 bases lay in between. Germline CDR1 LGHDT, CDR2 YNNKEL (reference sequence). The CDR3 is 12 residues long. CDR3 sequence reads: CASSQGRNEQYF. CDR3 nucleotides: TGTGCCAGCAGCCAAGGGAGGAACGAGCAGTACTTC.

CDR3 protein: CASSQDRGNGYTF. The CDR3 bases are TGTGCCAGCAGCCAAGACCGGGGCAATGGCTACACCTTC. The chain uses TRBV14 and TRBJ1-2; D possibly corresponds to TRBD1 (5 bases). The CDR3 contains 13 residues. The V end lost 0 bases, the J end lost 6 bases, and 8 bases lay between the germline ends. Germline V gene sequence: CDR1 SGHDN, CDR2 FVKESK. Looking up the rest from reference TRBV14 and TRBJ1-2 gives the full variable domain: EAGVTQFPSHSVIEKGQTVTLRCDPISGHDNLYWYRRVMGKEIKFLLHFVKESKQDESGMPNNRFLAERTGGTYSTLKVQPAELEDSGVYFCASSQDRGNGYTFGSGTRLTVV.

This rearrangement joins TRBV19 to TRBJ1-6, with a tentative D call TRBD1 (6 bases). Germline V lookup: CDR1 LNHDA, CDR2 SQIVND (reference sequence). This CDR3 spans 14 amino acids. Trimming shortened V by 8 bases and J by 7 bases, and 15 bases separated the two germline ends. The CDR3 bases are TGTGCCAGTCGGACAGCCCGGGGGAATTCACCCCTCCACTTT. Translating it yields CASRTARGNSPLHF.

The table lists this clone with a count of one. V is TRBV7-8 and J is TRBJ2-7, with 7 positions matching TRBD2. The junction had 6 bases not matched to a gene; V was cut back by 4 bases and J by 3 bases. The CDR3 consists of 14 residues. From germline, CDR1 is SGHVS and CDR2 FQNEAQ. CDR3 residues: CASSSAERGYEQYF. The CDR3 DNA is TGTGCCAGCAGCTCAGCTGAGCGGGGCTACGAGCAGTACTTC.

The chain combines TRBV14 with TRBJ2-1, with 7 nucleotides matching TRBD1. The CDR3 loop spans 13 amino acids. Per the germline V gene, CDR1 is SGHDN and CDR2 is FVKESK. V lost 2 bases, J lost 7 bases, and 2 bases stayed unmatched. CDR3 in DNA: TGTGCCAGCAGCCAATACAGGGGAAATGAGCAGTTCTTC. It translates to CASSQYRGNEQFF.

The chain couples TRBV7-9 to TRBJ2-5; TRBD2 might be the D (5 bases). This CDR3 is built from 14 residues. The V gene's germline CDR1 is SEHNR and CDR2 FQNEAQ (reference sequence). Between the trimmed V and J ends, which lost 0 bases and 3 bases, there was a span of 8 bases. This CDR3 is CASSLARAEETQYF. CDR3 DNA: TGTGCCAGCAGCTTAGCGCGGGCAGAAGAGACCCAGTACTTC.

The chain links TRBV19 to TRBJ2-3; 8 nucleotides line up with TRBD2. Looked up from germline, CDR1 is LNHDA and CDR2 is SQIVND (reference sequence). Germline trimming cut 9 bases from V and 4 bases from J; bases unmatched to any gene: 12. The CDR3 has 15 amino acids. CDR3 nucleotide sequence: TGTGCCAGCACGACGGGGCGGGGGGAATCAGATACGCAGTATTTT. It translates to CASTTGRGESDTQYF.

This clone has a handful of counts. The V gene is TRBV3-1 (or the pseudogene TRBV3-2), the J gene TRBJ2-7; D is unresolved. This CDR3 region has 15 residues. Trimming removed 0 bases from V and 6 bases from J, with 15 bases in between. Germline values: CDR1 LGHDT, CDR2 YNNKEL (reference sequence). CDR3 DNA: TGTGCCAGCAGCCAAGATCCCACAGTAATCCCCGAGCAGTACTTC. Translated, it gives CASSQDPTVIPEQYF.

V is TRBV5-1 and J is TRBJ1-2; D may be TRBD1 (5 bases). The V end lost 5 bases, the J end lost 4 bases, and 15 bases lay between the germline ends. This CDR3 region has 14 residues. Germline V gene lookup returns CDR1 SGHRS and CDR2 YFSETQ. The CDR3 sequence is CASSPGTGLYGYTF. In nucleotides, the CDR3 is TGCGCCAGCAGTCCCGGGACGGGGCTCTATGGCTACACCTTC. The whole variable domain, remainder taken from reference TRBV5-1 and TRBJ1-2, is KAGVTQTPRYLIKTRGQQVTLSCSPISGHRSVSWYQQTPGQGLQFLFEYFSETQRNKGNFPGRFSGRQFSNSRSEMNVSTLELGDSALYLCASSPGTGLYGYTFGSGTRLTVV.

The J gene is TRBJ2-3, the V gene TRBV19; 14 bases align to TRBD2. CDR3 length: 18 residues. Losses at the gene ends were 4 bases for V and 2 bases for J; bases not matched to a gene: 8. Per the germline V gene, CDR1 is LNHDA and CDR2 is SQIVND (reference sequence). The DNA for the CDR3 is TGTGCCAGTAGTACCCGACTAGCGGGGGGGCCGGACACAGATACGCAGTATTTT. Protein product: CASSTRLAGGPDTDTQYF.

The V gene is TRBV9, the J gene TRBJ2-1; tentatively, D is TRBD1 (5 bases). Germline values: CDR1 SGDLS, CDR2 YYNGEE. Trimming took off 4 bases at V and 6 bases at J, with 17 bases between the two ends. The CDR3 consists of 15 residues. DNA of the CDR3: TGTGCCAGCAGCCCTGGACAAGGAAGATCCAATGAGCAGTTCTTC. This encodes CASSPGQGRSNEQFF.

The CDR3 reads CASSLAGGIYNEQFF. Here the CDR3 DNA reads TGTGCCAGCAGCCTAGCGGGGGGTATCTACAATGAGCAGTTCTTC. The chain links TRBV11-3 to TRBJ2-1, with 11 bases fitting TRBD2. Germline V CDR1 and CDR2: SGHNT, YENEEA. V lost 5 bases and J lost 3; bases outside the gene matches: 3. CDR3 length: 15 residues.

This chain joins TRBV2 and TRBJ2-6; no definite D call. The CDR3 length is 14 residues. Trimming pared 6 bases from V and 0 bases from J, leaving 6 bases between. CDR1 is SNHLY, CDR2 FYNNEI, per germline. The CDR3 sequence is CASRSGSGANVLTF. The CDR3 nucleotides read TGTGCCAGCAGGAGTGGCTCTGGGGCCAACGTCCTGACTTTC.

The gene calls are TRBV7-2 and TRBJ2-7; TRBD2 matches at 7 bases. Trimming removed 5 bases from V and 2 bases from J; junction bases left unmatched: 6. The CDR3 runs to 14 residues. The germline CDR1 and CDR2 sequences are SGHTA and FQGNSA. The CDR3: CASSLYRGAYEQYF. The CDR3 nucleotides read TGTGCCAGCAGCCTTTACCGGGGGGCCTACGAGCAGTACTTC.

The chain combines TRBV28 with TRBJ2-7; TRBD2 might be the D (5 bases). Per the germline V gene, CDR1 is MDHEN and CDR2 is SYDVKM. The CDR3 contains 15 residues. V lost 4 bases to trimming and J lost 4 bases, with 17 bases between them. In DNA, the CDR3 is TGTGCCAGCAGTTACGGGCCGGGTTCGGGGTACGAGCAGTACTTC. Residues: CASSYGPGSGYEQYF.

The chain has TRBV15 and TRBJ2-7; possibly TRBD2 for D (6 bases). This CDR3 region has 15 residues. The germline V and J ends were trimmed by 2 bases and 6 bases, with 17 bases remaining between them. Germline CDR1 is LNHNV and CDR2 is YYDKDF (reference sequence). The CDR3 DNA is TGTGCCACCAGCAGACCGGAGGGGTGGCGGGGCGAGCAGTACTTC. Its protein is CATSRPEGWRGEQYF.

J is TRBJ2-3 and V is TRBV7-2; 10 bases line up with TRBD1. With V trimmed by 4 bases and J by 8 bases, 6 bases remained unmatched. Germline lookup yields CDR1 SGHTA and CDR2 FQGNSA. The CDR3 covers 14 residues. The CDR3 DNA sequence: TGTGCCAGCAGCTCCCCTCGACAGGGGGCTACGCAGTATTTT. It translates to CASSSPRQGATQYF.

The chain employs TRBV19 and TRBJ2-7; D gene uncertain. Germline V gene lookup returns CDR1 LNHDA and CDR2 SQIVND (reference sequence). Trimming stripped 3 bases from V and 2 bases from J, with 17 bases between. The CDR3 is made up of 16 amino acids. In DNA form, the CDR3 reads TGTGCCAGTAGTATCGATTTTGGGCTGCAGACCTACGAGCAGTACTTC. This sequence encodes CASSIDFGLQTYEQYF.